This is a list of T cell receptor beta chains from one sample in a study of shared clonotypes between healthy human individuals. Assay used: immunoSEQ multiplex PCR; TCRdb lists only in-frame clones, some missing. The sample includes some 2.1 million clones, approximately 94% seen only once; the top ten take 0.9% to 1.3%. Source material: naive CD8+ T cells sorted from blood. All receptors come from a man in his late teens or twenties in good health. Both conserved end residues are part of each CDR3. Fields, in order: J gene, D gene, V gene, CDR3 protein. The D gene is left open where the match is weak.

TRBJ2-2 TRBD2 TRBV27 CASSFLAGVDTGELFF
TRBJ2-7 - TRBV4-1 CASSQRQSSYEQYF
TRBJ1-1 - TRBV18 CASSPLGEGNTEAFF
TRBJ1-1 - TRBV9 CASSGGTEAFF
TRBJ2-1 - TRBV29-1 CSVVWTASLYNEQFF
TRBJ1-4 - TRBV13 CASSPAGEFRKLFF
TRBJ1-4 - TRBV7-8 CASSREPTTNEKLFF
TRBJ1-5 TRBD1 TRBV5-1 CASSTTGTGSMPQHF
TRBJ1-1 TRBD1 TRBV6-1 CASRAGQGYTEAFF
TRBJ2-2 - TRBV4-1 CASSQVDGTGELFF
TRBJ2-5 TRBD2 TRBV7-9 CASSSQRGGMETQYF
TRBJ1-5 - TRBV30 CSTAPGPQHF
TRBJ2-4 - TRBV6-1 CASSEVSDLGNIQYF
TRBJ2-7 TRBD2 TRBV27 CASSSRLAGGSSYEQYF
TRBJ2-7 TRBD2 TRBV7-6 CASSLVTGGLDEQYF
TRBJ2-7 - TRBV7-2 CASSPHVGGASYEQYF
TRBJ1-1 - TRBV19 CASSMWGGTEAFF
TRBJ1-5 TRBD1 TRBV30 CAWSVTGAGQPQHF
TRBJ2-5 - TRBV5-5 CASSLQGGYGETQYF
TRBJ2-1 - TRBV2 CASSPPGEQFF
TRBJ2-7 - TRBV27 CASSLLSLGEQYF
TRBJ1-5 - TRBV4-3 CASSLTYDRDWPQHF
TRBJ2-5 - TRBV9 CASSVGGEETQYF
TRBJ2-3 TRBD2 TRBV5-1 CASSPGLAGFITDTDTQYF
TRBJ2-7 TRBD1 TRBV7-9 CASSDVGQPPYEQYF
TRBJ1-1 TRBD1 TRBV18 CASSPGTVNTEAFF
TRBJ1-6 - TRBV4-3 CASSQEFWGSPLHF
TRBJ2-3 - TRBV27 CASTSVGGTDTQYF
TRBJ2-7 - TRBV6-1 CASTLSGGRYEQYF